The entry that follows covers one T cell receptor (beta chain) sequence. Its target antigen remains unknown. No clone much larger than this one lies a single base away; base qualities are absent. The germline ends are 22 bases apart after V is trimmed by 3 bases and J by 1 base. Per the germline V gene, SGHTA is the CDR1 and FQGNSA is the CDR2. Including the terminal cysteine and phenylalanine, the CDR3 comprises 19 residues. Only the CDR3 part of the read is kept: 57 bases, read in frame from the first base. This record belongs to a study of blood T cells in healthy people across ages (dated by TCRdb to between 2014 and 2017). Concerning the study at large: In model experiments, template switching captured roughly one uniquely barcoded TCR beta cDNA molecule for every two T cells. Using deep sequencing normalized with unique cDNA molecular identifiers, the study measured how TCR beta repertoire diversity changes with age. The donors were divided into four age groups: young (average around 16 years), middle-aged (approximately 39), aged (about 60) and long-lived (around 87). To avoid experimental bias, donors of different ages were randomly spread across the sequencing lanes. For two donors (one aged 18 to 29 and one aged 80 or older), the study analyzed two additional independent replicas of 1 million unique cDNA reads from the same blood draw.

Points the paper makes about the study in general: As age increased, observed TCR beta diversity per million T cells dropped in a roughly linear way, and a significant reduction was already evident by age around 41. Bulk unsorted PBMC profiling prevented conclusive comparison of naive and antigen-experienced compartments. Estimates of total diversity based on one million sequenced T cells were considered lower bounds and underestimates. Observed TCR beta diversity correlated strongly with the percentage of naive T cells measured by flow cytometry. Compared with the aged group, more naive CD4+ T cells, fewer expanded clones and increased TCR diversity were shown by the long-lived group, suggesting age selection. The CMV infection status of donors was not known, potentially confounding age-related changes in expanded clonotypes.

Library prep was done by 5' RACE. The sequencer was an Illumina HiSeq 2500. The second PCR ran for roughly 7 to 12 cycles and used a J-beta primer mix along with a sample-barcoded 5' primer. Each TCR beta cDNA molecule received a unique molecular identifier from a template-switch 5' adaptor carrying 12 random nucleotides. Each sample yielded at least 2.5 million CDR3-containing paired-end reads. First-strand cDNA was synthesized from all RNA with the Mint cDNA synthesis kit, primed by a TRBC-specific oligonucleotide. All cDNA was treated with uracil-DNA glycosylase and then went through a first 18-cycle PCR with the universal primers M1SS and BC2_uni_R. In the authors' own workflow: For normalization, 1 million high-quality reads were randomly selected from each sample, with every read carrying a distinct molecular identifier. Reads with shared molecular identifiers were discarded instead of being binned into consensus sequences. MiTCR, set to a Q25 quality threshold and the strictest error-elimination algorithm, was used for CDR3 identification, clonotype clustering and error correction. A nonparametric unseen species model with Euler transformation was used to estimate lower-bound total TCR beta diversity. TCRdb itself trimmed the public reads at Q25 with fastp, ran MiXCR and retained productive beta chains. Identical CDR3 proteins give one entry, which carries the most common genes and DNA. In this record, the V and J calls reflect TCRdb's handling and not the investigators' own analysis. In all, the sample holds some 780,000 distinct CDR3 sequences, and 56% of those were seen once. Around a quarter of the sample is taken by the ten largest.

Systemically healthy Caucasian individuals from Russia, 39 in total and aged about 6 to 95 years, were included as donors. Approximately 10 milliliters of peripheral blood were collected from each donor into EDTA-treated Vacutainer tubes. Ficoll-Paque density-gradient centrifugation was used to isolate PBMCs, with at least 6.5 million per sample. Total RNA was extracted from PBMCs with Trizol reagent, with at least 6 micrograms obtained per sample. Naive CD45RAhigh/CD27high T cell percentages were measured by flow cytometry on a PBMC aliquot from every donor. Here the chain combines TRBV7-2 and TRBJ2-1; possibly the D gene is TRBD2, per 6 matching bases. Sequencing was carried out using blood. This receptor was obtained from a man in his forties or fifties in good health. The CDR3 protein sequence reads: CASSLEPLVGGQSYNEQFF. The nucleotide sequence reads TGTGCCAGCAGCTTGGAGCCACTAGTGGGAGGTCAGTCCTACAATGAGCAGTTCTTC.